Shown below are 17 T cell receptor beta chains from a single sample sequenced in a study of a mutant IDH1 vaccine in newly diagnosed glioma. The repertoire was sequenced with immunoSEQ multiplex PCR; TCRdb's copy has only in-frame clones and lacks some. The sample shows more than 30,000 clones, around 90% of them seen only once. The antigens of these receptors remain unknown. The time point was: week 11, during vaccination. Every single dose of the vaccine, 300 ug of mutant IDH1 20-mer peptide, came with topical imiquimod. Sample: PBMCs, taken from a glioma patient whose treatment included an IDH1 peptide vaccine. The source of these receptors is a man aged 18 to 30 with glioma.

This chain links TRBV29-1 with TRBJ1-1; 8 nucleotides line up with TRBD1. The CDR3 length is 14 residues. Germline V gene lookup returns CDR1 SQVTM and CDR2 ANQGSEA. Trimming at V came to 6 bases and at J to 1 base, leaving 7 bases not matched to a gene. The CDR3 DNA sequence: TGCAGCGTCCGTACCGGGACAGGGAACACTGAAGCTTTCTTT. As protein: CSVRTGTGNTEAFF.

This clone has just one count. The chain employs TRBV29-1 and TRBJ1-2; no clear D. The CDR3 totals 10 residues. Trimming took off 4 bases at V and 7 bases at J, with 7 bases between the two ends. CDR1 SQVTM and CDR2 ANQGSEA come from the germline V gene. The CDR3, as DNA: TGCAGCGTTGGGGGTTCTGGCTACACCTTC. Translating it yields CSVGGSGYTF. The whole variable domain, remainder taken from reference TRBV29-1 and TRBJ1-2, is SAVISQKPSRDICQRGTSLTIQCQVDSQVTMMFWYRQQPGQSLTLIATANQGSEATYESGFVIDKFPISRPNLTFSTLTVSNMSPEDSSIYLCSVGGSGYTFGSGTRLTVV.

V is TRBV6-5 and J is TRBJ1-2; D unresolved. In germline, CDR1 is MNHEY, CDR2 SVGAGI. The CDR3 is made up of 14 amino acids. Trimming left V 4 bases short and J 5 bases short, with 14 bases between. The CDR3 DNA follows: TGTGCCAGCAGTTTAAGCGTGGGCAGATATGGCTACACCTTC. This sequence encodes CASSLSVGRYGYTF.

The chain has TRBV30 and TRBJ2-3, with unresolved D. The length of the CDR3 is 13 residues. From germline, CDR1 is GTSNPN and CDR2 SVGIG (reference sequence). The V end lost 5 bases, the J end lost 4 bases, and 13 bases lay between the germline ends. The CDR3 region is CAWGWAGADTQYF. DNA of the CDR3: TGTGCCTGGGGGTGGGCCGGCGCAGATACGCAGTATTTT.

V and J are TRBV6-5 and TRBJ2-4, with 8 bases matching TRBD1. There are 13 residues in the CDR3. Trimming removed 6 bases from V and 5 bases from J; junction bases left unmatched: 3. Germline CDR1 reads MNHEY; CDR2 reads SVGAGI. CDR3 DNA sequence: TGTGCCAGCAGCAGGGGGCCCCAAAACATTCAGTACTTC. Translating it yields CASSRGPQNIQYF.

This clone was detected only once. This sequence joins TRBV10-3 and TRBJ2-7; the D call may be TRBD1 or TRBD2 (5 bases each). Trimming stripped 9 bases from V and 2 bases from J, with 14 bases between. CDR1 ENHRY and CDR2 SYGVKD come from the germline V gene. The CDR3 totals 13 residues. The CDR3 here is CAISASDTYEQYF. The CDR3 DNA reads as TGTGCCATTAGCGCTTCGGACACCTACGAGCAGTACTTC.

This chain uses TRBV4-3 with TRBJ1-1, with unresolved D. The CDR3 consists of 16 residues. Trimming removed 0 bases at V and 0 bases at J, with 11 bases between. The germline V gene has CDR1 LGHNA and CDR2 YSLEER. The DNA for the CDR3 is TGCGCCAGCAGCCAAGATAGGCAGGCCTTGAACACTGAAGCTTTCTTT. This translates into CASSQDRQALNTEAFF.

This clone was recorded a few times. The V and J genes are TRBV6-1 and TRBJ1-1, with TRBD1 as a possible D gene (6 bases). The CDR3 sequence is 15 residues long. Germline values: CDR1 MNHNS, CDR2 SASEGT. V was trimmed by 2 bases and J by 1 base, leaving 11 bases between them. CDR3 in amino acids: CASSERWTENTEAFF. DNA for the CDR3: TGTGCCAGCAGTGAAAGGTGGACAGAGAACACTGAAGCTTTCTTT.

The chain links TRBV15 to TRBJ2-7, with D maybe TRBD2 (5 bases). Germline V lookup: CDR1 LNHNV, CDR2 YYDKDF (reference sequence). V dropped 0 bases and J dropped 2 bases, with 8 bases sitting between them. This CDR3 has 14 amino acids. In DNA form, the CDR3 reads TGTGCCACCAGCAGAGATGGGGAGCCCTACGAGCAGTACTTC. This translates into CATSRDGEPYEQYF.

Only a few counts were recorded for this clone. The chain recombines TRBV28 with TRBJ2-3; 16 bases are a match to TRBD2. From germline, CDR1 is MDHEN and CDR2 SYDVKM. The trim removed 5 bases at V and 3 bases at J, leaving 14 bases unmatched. This CDR3 region has 20 residues. CDR3 loop: CASSPIVPGLAGGPTDTQYF. The CDR3 DNA reads as TGTGCCAGCAGTCCCATAGTCCCGGGACTAGCGGGAGGGCCAACAGATACGCAGTATTTT.

This chain joins TRBV7-2 and TRBJ1-3; D perhaps matches TRBD1 (5 bases). Trimming took off 3 bases at V and 0 bases at J, with 9 bases between the two ends. The CDR3 is 15 amino acids. The germline gives CDR1 SGHTA, CDR2 FQGNSA. In DNA, the CDR3 is TGTGCCAGCAGCTTTATGGGGGGCTCTGGAAACACCATATATTTT. It is translated as CASSFMGGSGNTIYF.

CDR3 loop: CASIGVGNYGYTF. The CDR3 DNA reads TGTGCCAGTATAGGGGTAGGGAACTATGGCTACACCTTC. V and J are TRBV6-5 and TRBJ1-2; D possibly corresponds to TRBD1 (5 bases). Germline CDR1 reads MNHEY; CDR2 reads SVGAGI. The V and J ends lost 9 bases and 2 bases respectively, with 13 bases between them. The CDR3 has 13 residues.

The V and J genes are TRBV19 and TRBJ2-2; 10 bases are shared with TRBD1. The CDR3 spans 17 residues. Trimming removed 7 bases from V and 3 bases from J; junction bases left unmatched: 11. The germline gives CDR1 LNHDA, CDR2 SQIVND (reference sequence). The CDR3 here is CASNTPTGTGDTGELFF. CDR3 coding DNA: TGTGCCAGTAATACCCCCACCGGGACAGGGGACACCGGGGAGCTGTTTTTT.

CDR3 residues: CAWSLGLSNQPQHF. CDR3 coding DNA: TGTGCCTGGAGTCTCGGGTTGAGCAATCAGCCCCAGCATTTT. The V call is TRBV30, the J call TRBJ1-5, with unresolved D. Per the germline V gene, CDR1 is GTSNPN and CDR2 is SVGIG (reference sequence). The CDR3 length is 14 residues. The V end lost 2 bases, the J end lost 1 base, and 9 bases lay between the germline ends.

The V gene is TRBV28, the J gene TRBJ1-3; possibly TRBD1 for D (5 bases). V lost 5 bases and J 2 bases, leaving 10 bases between the germline ends. The CDR3 has 14 amino acids. CDR1 and CDR2 from the germline V gene are MDHEN and SYDVKM. The CDR3 loop is CASSPTGAGNTIYF. The CDR3 nucleotides are TGTGCCAGCAGTCCAACGGGGGCTGGAAACACCATATATTTT. Complete variable domain (other parts from reference TRBV28 and TRBJ1-3): DVKVTQSSRYLVKRTGEKVFLECVQDMDHENMFWYRQDPGLGLRLIYFSYDVKMKEKGDIPEGYSVSREKKERFSLILESASTNQTSMYLCASSPTGAGNTIYFGEGSWLTVV.

This clone has more than one count but fewer than ten. The chain uses TRBV6-5 and TRBJ1-1; D may be TRBD1 (5 bases). The germline gives CDR1 MNHEY, CDR2 SVGAGI. With 5 bases removed from V and 1 base from J, the gap between germline ends came to 11 bases. This CDR3 has 14 amino acids. This chain's CDR3 is CASSPYQGNTEAFF. CDR3 DNA sequence: TGTGCCAGCAGTCCTTATCAGGGGAACACTGAAGCTTTCTTT.

The chain couples TRBV6-1 to TRBJ2-7, with 7 positions matching TRBD1. The germline CDR1 and CDR2 sequences are MNHNS and SASEGT. V lost 8 bases to trimming and J lost 1 base; unmatched junction nucleotides: 8. The CDR3 is 14 amino acids. Written as DNA, the CDR3 is TGTGCCAGCGGGTATGGACAGGATTCCTACGAGCAGTACTTC. As protein: CASGYGQDSYEQYF.